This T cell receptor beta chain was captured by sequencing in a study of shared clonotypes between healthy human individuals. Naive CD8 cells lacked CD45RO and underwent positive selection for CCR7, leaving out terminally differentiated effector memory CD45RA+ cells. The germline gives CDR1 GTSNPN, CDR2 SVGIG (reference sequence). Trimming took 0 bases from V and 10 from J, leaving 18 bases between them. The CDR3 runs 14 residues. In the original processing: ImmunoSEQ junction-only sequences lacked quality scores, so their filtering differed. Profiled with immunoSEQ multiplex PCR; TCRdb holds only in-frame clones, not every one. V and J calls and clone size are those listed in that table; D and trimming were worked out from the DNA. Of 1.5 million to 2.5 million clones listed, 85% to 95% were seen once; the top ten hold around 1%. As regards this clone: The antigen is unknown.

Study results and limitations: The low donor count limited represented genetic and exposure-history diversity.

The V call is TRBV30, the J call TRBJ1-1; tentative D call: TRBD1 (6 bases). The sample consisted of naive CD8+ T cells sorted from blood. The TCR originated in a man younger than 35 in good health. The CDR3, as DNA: TGTGCCTGGAGTGTACTCCCGGGGGCCGTGGGAGCTTTCTTT. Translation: CAWSVLPGAVGAFF.